These T cell receptor beta chains were read from a single sample in a study of CD8 T cells in Susac syndrome. TCRdb called the immunoSEQ multiplex PCR reads again in MiXCR, with one record for every CDR3 protein. The sample has roughly 190,000 distinct CDR3 sequences, under 97% seen once. The sample taken for sequencing was CD4+ T cells from PBMCs. The origin of the receptors is a human donor with Susac syndrome. Both conserved end residues are part of each CDR3. Each record gives: J gene, V gene, D gene, CDR3 length, CDR3 protein. D genes are given only for firm matches.

J: TRBJ1-2
V: TRBV7-2
D: .
length: 15
CDR3: CASSSREVRAYGYTF

J: TRBJ1-1
V: TRBV12-3/TRBV12-4
D: TRBD1
length: 14
CDR3: CASSLTGPDTEAFF

J: TRBJ2-3
V: TRBV19
D: TRBD2
length: 14
CDR3: CASRAASGGDTQYF

J: TRBJ2-4
V: TRBV5-1
D: .
length: 14
CDR3: CASSLDTGGDIQYF

J: TRBJ1-6
V: TRBV5-6
D: .
length: 15
CDR3: CASSLLDSPYSPLHF

J: TRBJ2-7
V: TRBV9
D: .
length: 14
CDR3: CASSRGPSSYEQYF

J: TRBJ2-7
V: TRBV29-1
D: TRBD1
length: 15
CDR3: CSVELRDRGPYEQYF

J: TRBJ1-2
V: TRBV5-6
D: .
length: 16
CDR3: CASNPSGSGDVHGYTF

J: TRBJ2-1
V: TRBV20-1
D: TRBD2
length: 17
CDR3: CSASGTSGPSSYNEQFF

J: TRBJ2-1
V: TRBV30
D: .
length: 15
CDR3: CAWSVLRTGYNEQFF

J: TRBJ2-3
V: TRBV11-2
D: TRBD2
length: 20
CDR3: CASTLSPAGGPQRLTDTQYF

J: TRBJ2-1
V: TRBV6-2/TRBV6-3
D: .
length: 12
CDR3: CASTRTGSEQFF

J: TRBJ1-2
V: TRBV4-2
D: .
length: 14
CDR3: CASSQPDGNYGYTF

J: TRBJ2-2
V: TRBV6-5
D: TRBD1
length: 15
CDR3: CASSPTGLWAGELFF

J: TRBJ1-4
V: TRBV30
D: TRBD1
length: 15
CDR3: CAWSGAGGWDEKLFF

J: TRBJ2-7
V: TRBV19
D: .
length: 12
CDR3: CASSARDYEQYF

J: TRBJ2-6
V: TRBV27
D: .
length: 13
CDR3: CASSLAGANVLTF

J: TRBJ1-5
V: TRBV30
D: .
length: 16
CDR3: CAWKLAGSLGNQPQHF

J: TRBJ2-5
V: TRBV29-1
D: .
length: 13
CDR3: CSVGGPPQETQYF

J: TRBJ1-1
V: TRBV4-1
D: .
length: 16
CDR3: CASSHVGQTRNTEAFF

J: TRBJ1-1
V: TRBV30
D: TRBD1
length: 13
CDR3: CAWRTGGYTEAFF

J: TRBJ2-1
V: TRBV9
D: .
length: 19
CDR3: CASSVGEDRIVKNYNEQFF

J: TRBJ2-3
V: TRBV9
D: TRBD2
length: 15
CDR3: CASSVEASGTDTQYF

J: TRBJ2-1
V: TRBV7-8
D: .
length: 16
CDR3: CASSLVGGFSYNEQFF

J: TRBJ2-5
V: TRBV5-1
D: .
length: 15
CDR3: CASSLGGTAEGTQYF

J: TRBJ2-3
V: TRBV5-1
D: TRBD2
length: 17
CDR3: CASSTGLAGGSTDTQYF

J: TRBJ2-7
V: TRBV29-1
D: .
length: 14
CDR3: CSVLSRESSYEQYF

J: TRBJ1-4
V: TRBV18
D: .
length: 15
CDR3: CASHRRQDPNEKLFF

J: TRBJ2-7
V: TRBV9
D: TRBD2
length: 16
CDR3: CASSVATSGGLYEQYF

J: TRBJ2-1
V: TRBV5-1
D: TRBD1
length: 15
CDR3: CASSLGTANYNEQFF

J: TRBJ2-3
V: TRBV12-3/TRBV12-4
D: .
length: 14
CDR3: CASRSSFGGDTQYF

J: TRBJ2-7
V: TRBV29-1
D: TRBD1
length: 15
CDR3: CSVDLRDRGTYEQYF

J: TRBJ1-1
V: TRBV2
D: .
length: 15
CDR3: CASRTETVGNTEAFF

J: TRBJ2-6
V: TRBV20-1
D: .
length: 14
CDR3: CSAPEGSGANVLTF

J: TRBJ1-6
V: TRBV7-8
D: .
length: 16
CDR3: CASSLDRVSKNSPLHF

J: TRBJ1-2
V: TRBV6-2/TRBV6-3
D: .
length: 13
CDR3: CASSATDNYGYTF

J: TRBJ1-4
V: TRBV5-1
D: .
length: 15
CDR3: CASSLEGTGNEKLFF

J: TRBJ2-5
V: TRBV11-2
D: .
length: 16
CDR3: CASSLDLALQGETQYF

J: TRBJ1-5
V: TRBV12-3/TRBV12-4
D: .
length: 14
CDR3: CASGTPYSNQPQHF

J: TRBJ1-1
V: TRBV3-1
D: .
length: 13
CDR3: CASSQFLTTEAFF